Listed here are 25 T cell receptor beta chains from one sample, sequenced in a study of beta chain features in type 1 diabetes. As every portion of the isolated RNA was reverse transcribed, the sequencing read expressed TCRB transcripts. The method was immunoSEQ multiplex PCR; TCRdb's version includes in-frame clones alone and lacks a portion of them. Among some 240,000 clones listed, approximately 11% were seen once. Sequenced input: central memory CD4+ T cells from blood. These receptor sequences come from a man aged 18 to 30 in good health.

This clone has more than one count but fewer than ten. This chain uses TRBV5-5 with TRBJ2-1; TRBD1 matches at 10 bases. J gave up 0 bases and V 3 bases, and 6 bases lay outside the gene matches. Germline CDR1 SGHKS, CDR2 YYEKEE (reference sequence). The CDR3 totals 17 residues. This CDR3 is CASSSGTGVNSYNEQFF. As DNA, the CDR3 is TGTGCCAGCAGCTCCGGGACAGGGGTAAACTCCTACAATGAGCAGTTCTTC.

This clone was seen more than once but under ten times. The chain couples TRBV2 to TRBJ2-1; 9 nucleotides match TRBD2. The V gene end was trimmed by 4 bases and the J gene end by 7 bases; junction bases not matched to a gene: 11. The CDR3 runs to 16 residues. Germline-derived CDR1 and CDR2 are SNHLY and FYNNEI. The CDR3 sequence: CASSGHSGGLRNEQFF. The CDR3 DNA reads TGTGCCAGCAGTGGCCATAGCGGGGGACTTCGAAATGAGCAGTTCTTC. The full variable domain, completed using reference TRBV2 and TRBJ2-1, is EPEVTQTPSHQVTQMGQEVILRCVPISNHLYFYWYRQILGQKVEFLVSFYNNEISEKSEIFDDQFSVERPDGSNFTLKIRSTKLEDSAMYFCASSGHSGGLRNEQFFGPGTRLTVL.

This clone was detected ten times or more. V usage is TRBV4-3 and J usage is TRBJ2-1; D is unclear. Trimming took 1 base from V and 8 from J, leaving 9 bases between them. Germline CDR1 LGHNA, CDR2 YSLEER. This CDR3 region has 13 residues. In DNA form, the CDR3 reads TGCGCCAGCAGCCAAGTTGGGCTAGATGAGCAGTTCTTC. Translating it yields CASSQVGLDEQFF.

This clone was detected many times. The rearrangement joins TRBV7-2 to TRBJ2-2, with D perhaps matching TRBD1 (5 bases). V was pared by 0 bases and J by 7 bases, with 9 bases between. CDR3 size: 14 residues. Germline values: CDR1 SGHTA, CDR2 FQGNSA. The CDR3 bases are TGTGCCAGCAGCTTAGCGTGGGGCAGCGGGGAGCTGTTTTTT. This codes for CASSLAWGSGELFF.

The chain couples TRBV4-1 to TRBJ1-3; D unresolved. Germline CDR1 and CDR2: MGHRA and YSYEKL. The ends were cut back, 5 bases at V and 0 bases at J, with 17 bases in the middle. This CDR3 contains 17 residues. The CDR3 sequence is CASSVPLLAGSGNTIYF. The CDR3 DNA is TGCGCCAGCAGCGTGCCCCTCTTGGCGGGCTCTGGAAACACCATATATTTT.

This clone was observed a few times. This sequence joins TRBV29-1 and TRBJ2-5; 8 nucleotides align to TRBD1. The end of the DNA aligns better with TRBJ2-7, so the J call may be wrong. The CDR3 covers 13 residues. Germline-derived CDR1 and CDR2 are SQVTM and ANQGSEA. The CDR3 region is CSVAGQARYEQYF. CDR3 coding DNA: TGCAGCGTTGCGGGACAGGCCAGGTACGAGCAGTACTTC.

This chain links TRBV15 with TRBJ2-3; TRBD1 matches at 8 bases. The length of the CDR3 is 16 residues. Losses at the gene ends were 2 bases for V and 1 base for J; bases not matched to a gene: 5. Germline V gene lookup returns CDR1 LNHNV and CDR2 YYDKDF (reference sequence). CDR3 amino acids: CATSRYTGQGTDTQYF. CDR3 coding DNA: TGTGCCACCAGCAGATACACGGGACAGGGCACAGATACGCAGTATTTT. Full variable domain (missing parts from reference TRBV15 and TRBJ2-3): DAMVIQNPRYQVTQFGKPVTLSCSQTLNHNVMYWYQQKSSQAPKLLFHYYDKDFNNEADTPDNFQSRRPNTSFCFLDIRSPGLGDTAMYLCATSRYTGQGTDTQYFGPGTRLTVL.

This rearrangement joins TRBV9 to TRBJ2-2, with 7 bases that match TRBD2. The junction had 6 bases not matched to a gene; V was cut back by 0 bases and J by 7 bases. Per the germline V gene, CDR1 is SGDLS and CDR2 is YYNGEE. The length of the CDR3 is 15 residues. The CDR3 nucleotides read TGTGCCAGCAGCGTAGGAGGCGGGAGCGGCGGGGAGCTGTTTTTT. It encodes CASSVGGGSGGELFF.

There are a few counts of this clone. CDR3 region: CSARTGITDGELFF. The CDR3 DNA reads TGCAGCGCCCGGACAGGGATAACGGACGGGGAGCTGTTTTTT. The V gene is TRBV29-1, the J gene TRBJ2-2; 8 bases match TRBD1. The CDR3 sequence is 14 residues long. V lost 7 bases and J lost 7; bases outside the gene matches: 11. Germline V gives CDR1 SQVTM, CDR2 ANQGSEA.

The sample holds many counts of this clone. The chain employs TRBV27 and TRBJ2-3; TRBD1 might be the D (5 bases). Between the trimmed V and J ends, which lost 5 bases and 0 bases, there was a span of 15 bases. Germline CDR1 is MNHEY and CDR2 is SMNVEV (reference sequence). This CDR3 region has 16 residues. The CDR3, as DNA: TGTGCCAGCAGTGCAGACAGATTCCCGAGCACAGATACGCAGTATTTT. Its protein product is CASSADRFPSTDTQYF.

With respect to this clone: An end of the junction differs from the germline gene, which may be a read error. V usage is TRBV7-9 and J usage is TRBJ2-7, with TRBD2 matching 13 bases. The CDR3 runs to 12 residues. Per germline, CDR1 SEHNR and CDR2 FQNEAQ (reference sequence). CDR3: CASSLAGLAGVF. CDR3 DNA: TGTGCCAGCAGCTTGGCCGGACTAGCGGGAGTATTC. The variable domain in full, completed from reference TRBV7-9 and TRBJ2-7, reads DTGVSQNPRHKITKRGQNVTFRCDPISEHNRLYWYRQTLGQGPEFLTYFQNEAQLEKSRLLSDRFSAERPKGSFSTLEIQRTEQGDSAMYLCASSLAGLAGVFGPGTRLTVT.

In this sample, this clone turned up many times. The chain employs TRBV14 and TRBJ2-6; the D is unclear. This CDR3 contains 14 residues. CDR1 SGHDN and CDR2 FVKESK come from the germline V gene. V was trimmed by 4 bases and J by 0 bases, leaving 4 bases between them. CDR3 DNA sequence: TGTGCCAGCAGCCGCACCTCTGGGGCCAACGTCCTGACTTTC. Its protein product is CASSRTSGANVLTF.

This clone turned up a few times. V is TRBV25-1 and J is TRBJ2-3; 7 nucleotides match TRBD1. This CDR3 has 15 residues. V shed 6 bases and J 3 bases; nucleotides not matched to a gene: 9. Germline CDR1 reads MGHDK; CDR2 reads SYGVNS. CDR3: CASSNPQGRTDTQYF. DNA of the CDR3: TGTGCCAGCAGCAACCCACAGGGGCGTACAGATACGCAGTATTTT.

This clone was seen at least ten times. This chain joins TRBV2 and TRBJ2-1; 8 bases fit TRBD2. Germline assignment: CDR1 SNHLY and CDR2 FYNNEI. V gave up 6 bases and J gave up 5 bases; unmatched junction bases: 9. The CDR3 extends over 15 amino acids. Here the CDR3 reads CASSPLAANNNEQFF. In DNA, the CDR3 is TGTGCCAGCAGCCCACTAGCGGCAAACAACAATGAGCAGTTCTTC.

This chain connects TRBV28 to TRBJ1-1, with TRBD1 matching 7 bases. Germline lookup yields CDR1 MDHEN and CDR2 SYDVKM. V gave up 6 bases and J gave up 9 bases; unmatched junction bases: 13. The CDR3 is 14 residues long. CDR3: CASRDGQVLTKAFF. The CDR3 region has the DNA TGTGCCAGCAGAGATGGACAGGTCCTCACCAAAGCTTTCTTT. The whole variable domain, filled in from reference TRBV28 and TRBJ1-1, reads DVKVTQSSRYLVKRTGEKVFLECVQDMDHENMFWYRQDPGLGLRLIYFSYDVKMKEKGDIPEGYSVSREKKERFSLILESASTNQTSMYLCASRDGQVLTKAFFGQGTRLTVV.

This clone turned up a few times. DNA of the CDR3: TGTGCCACCTCGGCGGGGATGGTAGCCAAAAACATTCAGTACTTC. Translation: CATSAGMVAKNIQYF. The V and J genes are TRBV10-3 and TRBJ2-4; D is perhaps TRBD2 (6 bases). CDR1 is ENHRY and CDR2 is SYGVKD in the germline V gene. This CDR3 is 15 amino acids long. V shed 10 bases and J shed 0 bases, with 16 bases lying between them.

This clone was seen a handful of times. DNA for the CDR3: TGTGCCTGGAGTCAACTGGGCGGGCCGGCGGATACGCAGTATTTT. Its translation is CAWSQLGGPADTQYF. The chain is built from TRBV30 and TRBJ2-3, with D maybe TRBD2 (5 bases). In germline, CDR1 is GTSNPN, CDR2 SVGIG (reference sequence). V was shortened by 2 bases and J by 6 bases, with 18 bases between the two germline ends. The CDR3 totals 15 residues.

The table lists this clone with a few counts. CDR3 nucleotides: TGTGCCAGCAGCAAGACTAGCGGGAGCCGCAATGAGCAGTTCTTC. Encoded protein: CASSKTSGSRNEQFF. The chain uses TRBV28 and TRBJ2-1, with TRBD2 identical over 12 bases. The germline V gene encodes CDR1 MDHEN and CDR2 SYDVKM. The CDR3 is 15 residues long. V was pared by 6 bases and J by 6 bases, with 6 bases of the junction left unmatched.

This chain links TRBV27 with TRBJ2-3; D is unresolved. Trimming left V 0 bases short and J 0 bases short, with 13 bases between. The CDR3 is 17 amino acids. Per the germline V gene, CDR1 is MNHEY and CDR2 is SMNVEV (reference sequence). CDR3 DNA: TGTGCCAGCAGTTTATCAGGCCGGGTTCCTAGCACAGATACGCAGTATTTT. As protein: CASSLSGRVPSTDTQYF.

The V gene is TRBV2, the J gene TRBJ2-3, with D possibly matching TRBD1 (5 bases). This CDR3 region has 15 residues. Trimming pared 4 bases from V and 4 bases from J, leaving 15 bases between. The germline gives CDR1 SNHLY, CDR2 FYNNEI. In DNA form, the CDR3 reads TGTGCCAGCAGTGGAAAGGGGCTTGGCGCAGATACGCAGTATTTT. Translation gives CASSGKGLGADTQYF.

This clone was detected many times. V and J are TRBV28 and TRBJ1-2, with 7 bases matching TRBD1. Germline V gene sequence: CDR1 MDHEN, CDR2 SYDVKM. V gave up 6 bases and J gave up 4 bases; unmatched junction bases: 5. CDR3 length: 13 amino acids. The CDR3 bases are TGTGCCAGCAGCAACAGGGGTCTCTATGGCTACACCTTC. Amino acids: CASSNRGLYGYTF.

This clone was counted between two and nine times. The chain couples TRBV7-2 to TRBJ2-7, with 13 bases lining up with TRBD2. Germline assignment: CDR1 SGHTA and CDR2 FQGNSA. V shed 5 bases, J shed 4 bases, and the junction held 8 bases outside the gene matches. This CDR3 region has 16 residues. The CDR3 protein is CASSRTSGSGGYEQYF. CDR3 DNA sequence: TGTGCCAGCAGCAGGACTAGCGGGAGTGGTGGATACGAGCAGTACTTC. The full variable domain, completed using reference TRBV7-2 and TRBJ2-7, is GAGVSQSPSNKVTEKGKDVELRCDPISGHTALYWYRQSLGQGLEFLIYFQGNSAPDKSGLPSDRFSAERTGGSVSTLTIQRTQQEDSAVYLCASSRTSGSGGYEQYFGPGTRLTVT.

The sample holds a few counts of this clone. This chain uses TRBV6-6 with TRBJ2-3, with D possibly TRBD1 on 7 matching bases. Germline V gene data show CDR1 as MNHNY and CDR2 as SVGAGI (reference sequence). The CDR3 length is 14 residues. The V gene lost 10 bases and the J gene lost 6 bases, with 20 bases spanning the gap. The CDR3 sequence: CATLGGQKKDTQYF. CDR3 bases: TGTGCCACCTTGGGGGGACAGAAAAAGGATACGCAGTATTTT.

The chain combines TRBV6-5 with TRBJ2-4, with no clear D. The V gene's germline CDR1 is MNHEY and CDR2 SVGAGI. The CDR3 runs to 13 residues. Trimming removed 6 bases at V and 8 bases at J, with 14 bases between. The CDR3 nucleotides are TGTGCCAGCAGGGCGGTCGGGTGGGACATTCAGTACTTC. This translates into CASRAVGWDIQYF.

In this sample, this clone turned up a few times. The chain carries TRBV7-7 and TRBJ2-5; 12 bases match TRBD1. The CDR3 covers 15 residues. V lost 4 bases to trimming and J lost 4 bases; unmatched junction nucleotides: 4. Germline-derived CDR1 and CDR2 are SSHAT and FNYEAQ (reference sequence). This CDR3 reads CASSSGTGGRETQYF. The DNA for the CDR3 is TGTGCCAGCAGCTCCGGGACAGGGGGCAGAGAGACCCAGTACTTC.